A single T cell receptor beta chain is shown here with its context. Its antigen remains unidentified. Method: immunoSEQ multiplex PCR; TCRdb's copy keeps in-frame clones and lacks some. The data show some 2.1 million clones, approximately 95% seen once. Germline assignment: CDR1 MDHEN and CDR2 SYDVKM. The CDR3 has 15 amino acids. V shed 4 bases and J 6 bases; nucleotides not matched to a gene: 8. These data come from a study of shared clonotypes between healthy human individuals. Notes on the study in general: All-four-donor shared clonotypes had higher generation probabilities than non-shared clonotypes did.

The sequence came from a man younger than 35 in good health. The chain couples TRBV28 to TRBJ1-5; 8 nucleotides align to TRBD1. Sequences were obtained from naive CD4+ T cells sorted from blood. Subset noted: CD45RA+ positively selected. In DNA form, the CDR3 reads TGTGCCAGCAGTTACACCGGGACAGGAGGTCAGCCCCAGCATTTT. This encodes CASSYTGTGGQPQHF.